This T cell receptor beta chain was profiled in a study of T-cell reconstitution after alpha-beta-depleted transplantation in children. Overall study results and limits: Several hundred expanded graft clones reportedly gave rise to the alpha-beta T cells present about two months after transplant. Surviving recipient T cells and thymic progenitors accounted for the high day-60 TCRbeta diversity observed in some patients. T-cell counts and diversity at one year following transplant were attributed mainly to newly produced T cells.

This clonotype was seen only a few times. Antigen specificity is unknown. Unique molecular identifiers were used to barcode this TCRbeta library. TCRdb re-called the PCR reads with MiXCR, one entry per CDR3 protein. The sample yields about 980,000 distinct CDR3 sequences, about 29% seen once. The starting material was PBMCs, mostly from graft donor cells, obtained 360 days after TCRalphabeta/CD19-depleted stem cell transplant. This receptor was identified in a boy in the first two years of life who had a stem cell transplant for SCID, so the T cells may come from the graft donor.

CDR3 in amino acids: CSAILGAVPGEQYF. For the CDR3, the DNA is TGCAGTGCTATCCTCGGTGCCGTTCCGGGCGAGCAGTACTTC. The J gene is TRBJ2-7, the V gene TRBV20-1, with D unresolved. Germline assignment: CDR1 DFQATT and CDR2 SNEGSKA (reference sequence). The CDR3 extends over 14 amino acids. V was clipped by 4 bases and J by 6 bases, with 19 bases between them.